These 11 T cell receptor beta chains came from one sample sequenced in a study of regulatory T cells in long-lasting Graves disease. CDR3 regions were amplified by Arm-PCR using iRepertoire HTBI primers to build TCR beta libraries. TCRdb fed the multiplex PCR reads into MiXCR, producing one record per CDR3 protein. The table includes 680,000 or so distinct CDR3 sequences, about 16% detected once. Specified time point: newly diagnosed GD, antithyroid drugs for less than 3 months. Extracted RNA from PBMCs served as the source of the TCR library. The sample was also reused in another study, on T cells in Graves' hyperthyroidism and ophthalmopathy.

The material sequenced was peripheral blood mononuclear cells (PBMCs), taken at new diagnosis, from a patient treated with antithyroid drugs. The source is a woman aged 25 to 39 with Graves disease.

This clonotype was counted ten times or more. J is TRBJ2-5 and V is TRBV12-3 or TRBV12-4; 13 bases fit TRBD2. This CDR3 contains 14 residues. V lost 8 bases and J lost 7; bases outside the gene matches: 7. CDR3 sequence: CASGRTSGSGTQYF. CDR3 DNA sequence: TGTGCCAGCGGGAGGACTAGCGGGAGTGGGACCCAGTACTTC.

The V call is TRBV6-4, the J call TRBJ2-2; 9 nucleotides line up with TRBD1. Germline V gene lookup returns CDR1 MRHNA and CDR2 SNTAGT. The CDR3 spans 15 residues. The V and J ends lost 0 bases and 4 bases, in that order; junction bases with no gene match: 0. CDR3 sequence: CASSDSTGGTGELFF. The CDR3 DNA sequence: TGTGCCAGCAGTGACTCGACAGGGGGCACCGGGGAGCTGTTTTTT.

This clonotype was seen a few times. This CDR3 reads CASSFGTAGDYNEQFF. In DNA, the CDR3 is TGCGCCAGCAGCTTCGGCACAGCGGGAGACTACAATGAGCAGTTCTTC. J is TRBJ2-1 and V is TRBV5-1; 8 positions agree with TRBD2. J was trimmed by 3 bases and V by 2 bases; bases with no gene match: 7. The length of the CDR3 is 16 residues. CDR1 and CDR2 (germline): SGHRS, YFSETQ.

The rearrangement uses TRBV19 and TRBJ1-5, with 10 nucleotides matching TRBD1. The CDR3 is 16 amino acids. Looked up from germline, CDR1 is LNHDA and CDR2 is SQIVND (reference sequence). The junction had 10 bases not matched to a gene; V was cut back by 9 bases and J by 2 bases. The CDR3 coding sequence is TGTGCCAGCCTAAAGACAGGGGGCATTGGCAATCAGCCCCAGCATTTT. It yields the protein CASLKTGGIGNQPQHF. Full variable domain (missing parts from reference TRBV19 and TRBJ1-5): DGGITQSPKYLFRKEGQNVTLSCEQNLNHDAMYWYRQDPGQGLRLIYYSQIVNDFQKGDIAEGYSVSREKKESFPLTVTSAQKNPTAFYLCASLKTGGIGNQPQHFGDGTRLSIL.

This clonotype came up many times. The chain has TRBV11-2 and TRBJ2-3; D may be TRBD1 or TRBD2 (6 bases each). The V end was cut by 5 bases, the J end by 0 bases, with 15 bases between. This CDR3 contains 16 residues. From germline, CDR1 is SGHAT and CDR2 FQNNGV. The CDR3 bases are TGTGCCAGCAGCCCCGGGGGCAAACCAAGCACAGATACGCAGTATTTT. Residues: CASSPGGKPSTDTQYF. The whole variable domain, remainder taken from reference TRBV11-2 and TRBJ2-3, is EAGVAQSPRYKIIEKRQSVAFWCNPISGHATLYWYQQILGQGPKLLIQFQNNGVVDDSQLPKDRFSAERLKGVDSTLKIQPAKLEDSAVYLCASSPGGKPSTDTQYFGPGTRLTVL.

There are a few counts of this clonotype. The J gene is TRBJ2-5, the V gene TRBV28; 8 nucleotides agree with TRBD1. The trim removed 7 bases at V and 4 bases at J, leaving 8 bases unmatched. The CDR3 runs to 14 residues. Germline V gives CDR1 MDHEN, CDR2 SYDVKM. The CDR3 region has the DNA TGTGCCAGCAACCAGGACAGGGCCATAGAGACCCAGTACTTC. Its translation: CASNQDRAIETQYF.

The sample holds many counts of this clonotype. V gene TRBV12-3 or TRBV12-4 combines with J gene TRBJ1-2, with D possibly matching TRBD1 (5 bases). Trimming shortened V by 6 bases and J by 3 bases, and 11 bases separated the two germline ends. CDR3 length: 13 amino acids. The chain's CDR3 is CASSSEGYYGYTF. DNA for the CDR3: TGTGCCAGCAGCTCCGAGGGGTACTATGGCTACACCTTC.

This clonotype has more than one count but fewer than ten. The rearrangement links TRBV20-1 to TRBJ1-6; D perhaps matches TRBD1 (5 bases). Germline CDR1 reads DFQATT; CDR2 reads SNEGSKA (reference sequence). The CDR3 length is 13 residues. V was shortened by 7 bases and J by 8 bases, with 15 bases between the two germline ends. The CDR3 coding sequence is TGCAGTGTTCCGGGACGGGGAGATTCACCCCTCCACTTT. It specifies CSVPGRGDSPLHF.

The chain combines TRBV27 with TRBJ1-6; D is unclear. The CDR3 runs 15 residues. CDR1 and CDR2 from the germline V gene are MNHEY and SMNVEV (reference sequence). Trimming left V 6 bases short and J 2 bases short, with 11 bases between. The CDR3 region is CASSPIGPYNSPLHF. The CDR3 bases are TGTGCCAGCAGCCCTATCGGGCCCTATAATTCACCCCTCCACTTT.

This clonotype has a handful of counts. The chain recombines TRBV3-1 with TRBJ1-1; no clear D. The V end lost 1 base, the J end lost 1 base, and 10 bases lay between the germline ends. The CDR3 spans 15 residues. Germline CDR1 reads LGHDT; CDR2 reads YNNKEL (reference sequence). CDR3 nucleotide sequence: TGTGCCAGCAGCCAAGGGGTCCAGACGAACACTGAAGCTTTCTTT. Translating it yields CASSQGVQTNTEAFF.

This sequence joins TRBV19 and TRBJ1-5; 9 nucleotides align to TRBD1. CDR1 is LNHDA and CDR2 is SQIVND in the germline V gene (reference sequence). The CDR3 covers 16 residues. J was trimmed by 7 bases and V by 0 bases; bases with no gene match: 7. DNA of the CDR3: TGTGCCAGTAGTATAGATCCACAGGGGGCCAGACAGCCCCAGCATTTT. Protein: CASSIDPQGARQPQHF.